The 25 T cell receptor beta chains reported below all come from one sample, sequenced in a study of blood T cell repertoires in COVID-19 (TCRdb year 2020). Preparation of the library involved the immunoSEQ multiplex PCR assay. The table comes from immuneACCESS by way of TCRdb, which keeps in-frame sequences with V and J called. Part of the clones is missing from these tables; in studies checked, under half for an unresolved V gene and the rest for unknown reasons. The sample table lists roughly 63,000 clones, 85% to 90% of them with a count of one. The top ten clones comprise roughly 1.4% of the sample. Sequences were obtained from peripheral blood. These receptors were obtained from a man in his 60s with acute or convalescent COVID-19.

The chain uses TRBV19 and TRBJ2-2; D is perhaps TRBD1 (6 bases). Trimming cost V 8 bases and J 1 base, with 11 bases left between them. The CDR3 runs 14 residues. The germline CDR1 and CDR2 sequences are LNHDA and SQIVND (reference sequence). CDR3 loop: CASLTGLNTGELFF. The CDR3 coding sequence is TGTGCCAGTCTAACAGGGCTGAACACCGGGGAGCTGTTTTTT.

This clone has just one count. This chain uses TRBV7-2 with TRBJ2-5; D not certain. The V gene's germline CDR1 is SGHTA and CDR2 FQGNSA. This CDR3 has 13 amino acids. V was trimmed by 1 base and J by 2 bases, leaving 5 bases between them. The CDR3 DNA is TGTGCCAGCAGCTTAGGGAGTCAAGAGACCCAGTACTTC. It is translated as CASSLGSQETQYF.

The chain employs TRBV7-3 and TRBJ2-1; tentatively, D is TRBD2 (5 bases). Trimming pared 4 bases from V and 4 bases from J, leaving 35 bases between. CDR1 is SGHTA and CDR2 is FQGTGA in the germline V gene. The CDR3 has 22 amino acids. This chain's CDR3 is CASSSTPMGSTPGAEIYNEQFF. For the CDR3, the DNA is TGTGCCAGCAGCTCTACTCCGATGGGATCCACGCCAGGAGCGGAAATATACAATGAGCAGTTCTTC.

V gene TRBV6-5 combines with J gene TRBJ1-2; the D gene is possibly TRBD1 (5 bases). CDR1 is MNHEY and CDR2 is SVGAGI in the germline V gene. The V end was cut by 4 bases, the J end by 7 bases, with 13 bases between. This CDR3 has 13 residues. The CDR3 loop is CASSFIARAGYTF. The CDR3 DNA sequence: TGTGCCAGCAGTTTTATCGCCAGGGCTGGCTACACCTTC.

The chain uses TRBV7-8 and TRBJ1-1; TRBD1 matches at 7 bases. J lost 2 bases, V lost 4 bases, and 10 bases had no gene match. CDR1 and CDR2 from the germline V gene are SGHVS and FQNEAQ. The CDR3 has 16 amino acids. CDR3 in amino acids: CASSSTRRGRNTEAFF. CDR3 DNA sequence: TGTGCCAGCAGCTCGACCCGCAGGGGGAGAAACACTGAAGCTTTCTTT.

This clone was recorded only once. V and J are TRBV5-1 and TRBJ1-1, with D perhaps matching TRBD1 (6 bases). Trimming took 4 bases from V and 3 from J, leaving 13 bases between them. Per germline, CDR1 SGHRS and CDR2 YFSETQ. This CDR3 region has 14 residues. This chain's CDR3 is CASSLGGADTEAFF. The CDR3 nucleotides read TGCGCCAGCAGCCTCGGGGGGGCAGACACTGAAGCTTTCTTT.

This clone appeared a single time. The junction shows a germline mismatch at one end, possibly a read error. The rearrangement links TRBV15 to TRBJ2-7; tentatively, D is TRBD2 (6 bases). The germline V gene encodes CDR1 LNHNV and CDR2 YYDKDF (reference sequence). The CDR3 extends over 17 amino acids. CDR3: CATSRDWREEIPYGQYF. In DNA, the CDR3 is TGTGCCACCAGCAGAGATTGGAGGGAGGAGATACCGTACGGGCAGTACTTC.

V is TRBV11-2 and J is TRBJ2-7; 9 nucleotides line up with TRBD1. Trimming removed 5 bases from V and 4 bases from J; junction bases left unmatched: 3. This CDR3 has 13 amino acids. Germline loops: CDR1 SGHAT, CDR2 FQNNGV. The CDR3, as DNA: TGTGCCAGCAGCCACGGACAGGGGTACGAGCAGTACTTC. This encodes CASSHGQGYEQYF.

V gene TRBV27 combines with J gene TRBJ2-1, with D tentatively TRBD2 (6 bases). The V end lost 0 bases, the J end lost 10 bases, and 10 bases lay between the germline ends. Germline CDR1 reads MNHEY; CDR2 reads SMNVEV (reference sequence). CDR3 length: 13 residues. CDR3 coding DNA: TGTGCCAGCAGTTTATCGGGAGGTAGCGAGCAGTTCTTC. It translates to CASSLSGGSEQFF.

The chain couples TRBV4-3 to TRBJ1-4; D possibly corresponds to TRBD1 (5 bases). This CDR3 has 16 residues. Deletions cut 1 base from V and 7 bases from J, with 16 bases between. Germline assignment: CDR1 LGHNA and CDR2 YSLEER. The CDR3 region has the DNA TGCGCCAGCAGCCAAGGCTGGTTTGGCGGGGGTGAAAAACTGTTTTTT. This encodes CASSQGWFGGGEKLFF.

The chain carries TRBV5-1 and TRBJ2-5; TRBD2 aligns across 12 bases. V was pared by 3 bases and J by 5 bases, with 5 bases of the junction left unmatched. CDR3 length equals 15 residues. CDR1 SGHRS and CDR2 YFSETQ come from the germline V gene. The CDR3 DNA follows: TGCGCCAGCAGCTACGGGACTAGCGGGTTGGAGACCCAGTACTTC. Translated: CASSYGTSGLETQYF.

CDR3 nucleotide sequence: TGTGCCAGCAGCTTGGACTACCGAGAGTTCAATGAGCAGTTCTTC. Its protein product is CASSLDYREFNEQFF. The chain employs TRBV7-3 and TRBJ2-1; TRBD2 is a possible D gene (6 bases). Germline V gene data show CDR1 as SGHTA and CDR2 as FQGTGA. V shed 3 bases and J shed 6 bases, with 15 bases lying between them. The CDR3 contains 15 residues.

V gene TRBV5-1 combines with J gene TRBJ1-4, with D unresolved. Trimming took 4 bases from V and 8 from J, leaving 21 bases between them. Germline V gene data show CDR1 as SGHRS and CDR2 as YFSETQ. The CDR3 covers 16 residues. The CDR3 DNA sequence: TGCGCCAGCAGCCCAGACTACGATCTTGGCCCCGAAAAACTGTTTTTT. This sequence encodes CASSPDYDLGPEKLFF.

This chain joins TRBV11-2 and TRBJ1-2; no firm D call. From germline, CDR1 is SGHAT and CDR2 FQNNGV. The CDR3 loop spans 16 amino acids. Trimming pared 1 base from V and 2 bases from J, leaving 14 bases between. CDR3 sequence reads: CASSLVAGVYNYGYTF. The CDR3 DNA follows: TGTGCCAGCAGCTTAGTGGCCGGGGTTTACAACTATGGCTACACCTTC.

The chain employs TRBV30 and TRBJ1-2; 9 positions agree with TRBD1. V lost 3 bases, J lost 7 bases, and 9 bases stayed unmatched. The CDR3 sequence is 14 residues long. Germline CDR1 reads GTSNPN; CDR2 reads SVGIG (reference sequence). The CDR3 DNA reads TGTGCCTGGAGAGAAGGGACAGGGAATAGTGGCTACACCTTC. Its protein product is CAWREGTGNSGYTF.

The chain combines TRBV6-2 or TRBV6-3 with TRBJ2-7; 11 positions match TRBD2. The CDR3 is made up of 20 amino acids. The V segment lost 0 bases and the J segment 7 bases; nucleotides outside the gene matches: 20. CDR1 is MNHEY and CDR2 is SVGEGT in the germline V gene. CDR3 nucleotides: TGTGCCAGCAGTTACTCGATCTGGACACTTGGGACTAGCGGAGCCTGGGAGCAGTACTTC. Amino acid sequence: CASSYSIWTLGTSGAWEQYF.

This clone was detected once. This chain joins TRBV6-2 or TRBV6-3 and TRBJ2-6; D gene uncertain. The CDR3 extends over 15 amino acids. With 5 bases removed from V and 2 bases from J, the gap between germline ends came to 10 bases. Germline CDR1 reads MNHEY; CDR2 reads SVGEGT. The CDR3 DNA is TGTGCCAGCAGTCTCGGGTTTGCTGGGGCCAACGTCCTGACTTTC. This gives the protein CASSLGFAGANVLTF.

The chain combines TRBV12-3 or TRBV12-4 with TRBJ2-1; TRBD2 might be the D (5 bases). The ends were cut back, 2 bases at V and 16 bases at J, with 15 bases in the middle. The CDR3 runs 12 residues. DNA of the CDR3: TGTGCCAGCAGTTTATTCCCCGGGGTGAGCTTCTTC. Translation: CASSLFPGVSFF.

V usage is TRBV5-6 and J usage is TRBJ2-3, with 8 bases aligning to TRBD2. The CDR3 loop spans 15 amino acids. Trimming took 3 bases from V and 3 from J; bases not matched to a gene: 6. CDR1 SGHDT and CDR2 YYEEEE come from the germline V gene. CDR3 nucleotide sequence: TGTGCCAGCAGCTACAGCGGGAGCTTGACAGATACGCAGTATTTT. This sequence encodes CASSYSGSLTDTQYF.

CDR3 nucleotide sequence: TGTGCCAGCAGCCGCCGGGGGGGGTACTCCTACAATGAGCAGTTCTTC. This translates into CASSRRGGYSYNEQFF. The J gene is TRBJ2-1, the V gene TRBV13, with TRBD2 matching over 8 bases. Unmatched junction bases numbered 6, after V lost 5 bases and J lost 0 bases. The CDR3 sequence is 16 residues long. CDR1 is PRHDT and CDR2 is FYEKMQ in the germline V gene (reference sequence).

The J gene is TRBJ2-7, the V gene TRBV30, with 10 positions matching TRBD1. CDR3 length equals 12 residues. The V gene end was trimmed by 6 bases and the J gene end by 2 bases; junction bases not matched to a gene: 1. Germline V gene sequence: CDR1 GTSNPN, CDR2 SVGIG (reference sequence). CDR3 protein: CACGTGAYEQYF. The CDR3 nucleotides read TGTGCCTGTGGGACAGGGGCCTACGAGCAGTACTTC.

CDR3 DNA sequence: TGTGCCAGCAGCATACGGACAGGGGGCTCCTATAATTCACCCCTCCACTTT. It encodes CASSIRTGGSYNSPLHF. The V gene is TRBV7-8, the J gene TRBJ1-6; TRBD1 agrees at 10 bases. From germline, CDR1 is SGHVS and CDR2 FQNEAQ. V lost 5 bases and J lost 0; bases outside the gene matches: 4. The CDR3 is 17 amino acids.

The table lists this clone with a count of one. The V call is TRBV28, the J call TRBJ1-5; 9 bases match TRBD1. The germline V gene has CDR1 MDHEN and CDR2 SYDVKM. Unmatched junction bases numbered 8, after V lost 6 bases and J lost 5 bases. CDR3 size: 15 residues. The CDR3 sequence: CASSYDRGGDQPQHF. The DNA for the CDR3 is TGTGCCAGCAGCTATGACAGGGGGGGCGATCAGCCCCAGCATTTT.

The V and J genes are TRBV30 and TRBJ2-1, with 8 bases aligning to TRBD2. CDR1 and CDR2 from the germline V gene are GTSNPN and SVGIG (reference sequence). CDR3 length: 18 residues. The V and J ends lost 1 base and 0 bases, in that order; junction bases with no gene match: 11. The CDR3 reads CAWSGVAGSLSSYNEQFF. CDR3 DNA: TGTGCCTGGAGTGGGGTAGCGGGATCCCTCAGCTCCTACAATGAGCAGTTCTTC.

Notes on this clone: This sample includes further DNA sequences coding for the same CDR3. This chain joins TRBV5-4 and TRBJ1-1; D may be TRBD1 (5 bases). Trimming took off 4 bases at V and 3 bases at J, with 16 bases between the two ends. Germline assignment: CDR1 SGHNT and CDR2 YYREEE (reference sequence). The CDR3 is 15 amino acids. Here the CDR3 DNA reads TGTGCCAGCAGCCCCTGGGGCGGAGGGGACACTGAAGCTTTCTTT. This gives the protein CASSPWGGGDTEAFF.